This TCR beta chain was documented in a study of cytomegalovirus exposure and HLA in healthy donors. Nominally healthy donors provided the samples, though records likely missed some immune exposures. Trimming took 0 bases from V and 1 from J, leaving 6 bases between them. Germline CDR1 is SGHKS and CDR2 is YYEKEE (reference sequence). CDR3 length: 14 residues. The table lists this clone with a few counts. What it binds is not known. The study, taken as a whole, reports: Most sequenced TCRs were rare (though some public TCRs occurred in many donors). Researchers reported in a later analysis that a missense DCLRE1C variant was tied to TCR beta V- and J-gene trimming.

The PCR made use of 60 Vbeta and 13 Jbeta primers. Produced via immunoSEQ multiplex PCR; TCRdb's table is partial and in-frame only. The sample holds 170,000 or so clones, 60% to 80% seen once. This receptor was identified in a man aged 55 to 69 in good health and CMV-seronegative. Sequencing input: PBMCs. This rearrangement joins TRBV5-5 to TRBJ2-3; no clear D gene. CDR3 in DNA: TGTGCCAGCAGCTTGGACTACGGCACAGATACGCAGTATTTT. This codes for CASSLDYGTDTQYF.